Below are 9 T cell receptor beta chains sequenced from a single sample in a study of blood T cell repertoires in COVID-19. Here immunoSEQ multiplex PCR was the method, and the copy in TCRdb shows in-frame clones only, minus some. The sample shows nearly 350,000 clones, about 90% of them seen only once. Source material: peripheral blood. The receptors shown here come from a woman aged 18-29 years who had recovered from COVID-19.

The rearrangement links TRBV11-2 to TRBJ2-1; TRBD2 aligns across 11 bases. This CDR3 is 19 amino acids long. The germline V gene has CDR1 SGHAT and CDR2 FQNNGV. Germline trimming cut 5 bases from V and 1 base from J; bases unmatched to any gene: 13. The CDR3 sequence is CASSKRASGRKGSYNEQFF. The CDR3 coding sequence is TGTGCCAGCAGCAAAAGGGCTAGCGGGAGGAAAGGGTCCTACAATGAGCAGTTCTTC. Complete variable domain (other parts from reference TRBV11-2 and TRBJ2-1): EAGVAQSPRYKIIEKRQSVAFWCNPISGHATLYWYQQILGQGPKLLIQFQNNGVVDDSQLPKDRFSAERLKGVDSTLKIQPAKLEDSAVYLCASSKRASGRKGSYNEQFFGPGTRLTVL.

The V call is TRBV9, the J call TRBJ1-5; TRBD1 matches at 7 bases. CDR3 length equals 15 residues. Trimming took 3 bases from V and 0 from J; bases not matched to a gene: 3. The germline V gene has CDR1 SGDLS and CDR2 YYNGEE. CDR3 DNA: TGTGCCAGCAGCGAACAGGGGACTAGCAATCAGCCCCAGCATTTT. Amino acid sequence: CASSEQGTSNQPQHF.

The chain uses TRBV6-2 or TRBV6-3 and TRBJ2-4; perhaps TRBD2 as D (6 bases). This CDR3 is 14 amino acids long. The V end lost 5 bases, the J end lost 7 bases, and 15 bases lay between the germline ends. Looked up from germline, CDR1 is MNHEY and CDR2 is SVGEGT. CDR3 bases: TGTGCCAGCAGTCTTCTCGGGGGAACGAACATTCAGTACTTC. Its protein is CASSLLGGTNIQYF.

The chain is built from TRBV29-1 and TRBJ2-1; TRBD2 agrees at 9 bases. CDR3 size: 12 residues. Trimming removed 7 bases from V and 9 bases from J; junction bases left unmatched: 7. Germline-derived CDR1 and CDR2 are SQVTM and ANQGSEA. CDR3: CSAQGLAGEQFF. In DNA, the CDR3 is TGCAGCGCCCAGGGACTAGCCGGTGAGCAGTTCTTC.

CDR3 sequence reads: CASSGQVQDLYGYTF. The CDR3 DNA reads TGTGCCAGCAGTGGGCAAGTACAGGACCTCTATGGCTACACCTTC. The gene calls are TRBV2 and TRBJ1-2, with TRBD1 as a possible D gene (5 bases). Per the germline V gene, CDR1 is SNHLY and CDR2 is FYNNEI. V was cut by 4 bases and J by 4 bases, with 16 bases left in between. The CDR3 loop spans 15 amino acids.

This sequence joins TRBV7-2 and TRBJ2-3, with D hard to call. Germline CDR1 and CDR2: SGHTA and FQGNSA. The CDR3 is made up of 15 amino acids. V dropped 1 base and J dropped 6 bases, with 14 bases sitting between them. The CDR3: CASSLEVRVGDTQYF. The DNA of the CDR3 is TGTGCCAGCAGCTTAGAAGTCCGGGTAGGCGATACGCAGTATTTT.

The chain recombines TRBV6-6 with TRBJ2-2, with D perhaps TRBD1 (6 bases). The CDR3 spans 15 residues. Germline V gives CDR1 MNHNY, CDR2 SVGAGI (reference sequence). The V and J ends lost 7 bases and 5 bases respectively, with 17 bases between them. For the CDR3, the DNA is TGTGCCAGCACCCTTAGAGAGGGGGATACCGGGGAGCTGTTTTTT. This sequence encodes CASTLREGDTGELFF.

The CDR3: CASSQGAHQPQHF. The CDR3 region has the DNA TGTGCCAGCAGTCAGGGGGCTCATCAGCCCCAGCATTTT. V and J are TRBV11-3 and TRBJ1-5, with 8 bases identical to TRBD1. Germline V gives CDR1 SGHNT, CDR2 YENEEA. The CDR3 extends over 13 amino acids. Trimming cost V 6 bases and J 5 bases; bases outside gene matches: 3.

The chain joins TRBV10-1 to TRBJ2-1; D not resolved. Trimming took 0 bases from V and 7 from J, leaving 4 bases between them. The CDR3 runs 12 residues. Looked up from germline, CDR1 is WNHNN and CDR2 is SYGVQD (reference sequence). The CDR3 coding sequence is TGCGCCAGCAGTGAGTCTAATAATGAGCAGTTCTTC. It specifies CASSESNNEQFF.